The entry that follows covers one T cell receptor beta chain sequence. The antigen remains undetermined. These data originate in a study of cytomegalovirus exposure and HLA in healthy donors. The study's findings and limits: Productive status was seen about 87% or about 30% of the time for most TCR beta V segments in an earlier analysis. Sequencing likely caused a cluster of highly shared sequence variants.

The PCR made use of 60 Vbeta and 13 Jbeta primers. TCRdb's table, derived via immunoSEQ multiplex PCR, lists solely in-frame clones and lacks some. The sample consists of under 130,000 clones, around 76% of them appearing once. V shed 1 base, J shed 5 bases, and the junction held 2 bases outside the gene matches. In germline, CDR1 is SGHRS, CDR2 YFSETQ. The CDR3 runs to 16 residues. Whereas donors were nominally healthy upon sampling, unrecorded immune exposures were probable. Sequenced: PBMCs. This TCR derives from a woman in her late teens or twenties in good health and CMV-seropositive. The gene calls are TRBV5-1 and TRBJ2-2, with 13 nucleotides matching TRBD2. In nucleotides, the CDR3 is TGCGCCAGCAGCTTGTCGACTAGCGGGGGGACCGGGGAGCTGTTTTTT. Residues: CASSLSTSGGTGELFF.